This TCR beta chain was captured by sequencing in a study of blood T cell repertoires in COVID-19. This clone was detected only a few times. Libraries were prepared by immunoSEQ multiplex PCR; TCRdb keeps only in-frame clonotypes and omits some of them. The sample lists roughly 250,000 clones, around nine tenths occurring once. Trimming removed 5 bases from V and 2 bases from J, with 12 bases in between. CDR1 and CDR2 from the germline V gene are SQVTM and ANQGSEA. The CDR3 contains 13 residues. The source of this sequence is a man in his forties who had recovered from COVID-19. The chain joins TRBV29-1 to TRBJ1-1; D remains ambiguous. What was sequenced was peripheral blood. The CDR3 DNA reads TGCAGCGTTTCCATAGGACTCAACACTGAAGCTTTCTTT. Protein sequence: CSVSIGLNTEAFF.